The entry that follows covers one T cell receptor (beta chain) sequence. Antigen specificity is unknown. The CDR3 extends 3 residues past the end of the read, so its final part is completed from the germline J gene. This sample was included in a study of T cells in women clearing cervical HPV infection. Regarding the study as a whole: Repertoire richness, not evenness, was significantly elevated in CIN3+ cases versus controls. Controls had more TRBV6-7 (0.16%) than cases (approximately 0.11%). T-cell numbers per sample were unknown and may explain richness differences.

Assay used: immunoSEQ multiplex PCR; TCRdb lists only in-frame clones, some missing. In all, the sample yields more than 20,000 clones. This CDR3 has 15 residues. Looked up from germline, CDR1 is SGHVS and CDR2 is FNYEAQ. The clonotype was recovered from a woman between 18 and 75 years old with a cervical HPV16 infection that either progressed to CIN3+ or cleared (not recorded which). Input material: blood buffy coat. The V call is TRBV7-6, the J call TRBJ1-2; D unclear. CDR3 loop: CASSLADGPTDTYTF. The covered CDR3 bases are TGTGCCAGCAGCTTAGCGGATGGCCCCACAGATACC.